This is a list of T cell receptor beta chains from one sample in a study of T cell responses to AZD1222 COVID-19 vaccine. Generated by immunoSEQ multiplex PCR, the TCRdb table keeps only in-frame clones and is missing some. Altogether about 84,000 clones are present, around nine tenths being singletons, with the ten largest covering about 1.6%. This sample comprised peripheral blood, obtained on day 0 of AZD1222 vaccination. These TCRs come from an adult in good health. CDR3s include the opening cysteine and the closing phenylalanine or tryptophan. Each record gives: CDR3 protein, D gene, J gene, CDR3 length, V gene. D genes are given only for firm matches.

CDR3aa: CASSPRTILPYEQYF
d_gene: -
j_gene: TRBJ2-7
len: 15
v_gene: TRBV27

CDR3aa: CATWGTTEAFF
d_gene: -
j_gene: TRBJ1-1
len: 11
v_gene: TRBV12-3/TRBV12-4

CDR3aa: CASSIPRGGLFF
d_gene: -
j_gene: TRBJ2-2
len: 12
v_gene: TRBV19

CDR3aa: CASTTGTGGSEQYF
d_gene: TRBD1
j_gene: TRBJ2-7
len: 14
v_gene: TRBV19

CDR3aa: CASSPDRDNYGYTF
d_gene: -
j_gene: TRBJ1-2
len: 14
v_gene: TRBV18

CDR3aa: CASKMLLGSSGANVLTF
d_gene: -
j_gene: TRBJ2-6
len: 17
v_gene: TRBV19

CDR3aa: CAWSVTPGVFHEQYF
d_gene: -
j_gene: TRBJ2-7
len: 15
v_gene: TRBV30

CDR3aa: CASSNLWESLMNTEAFF
d_gene: -
j_gene: TRBJ1-1
len: 17
v_gene: TRBV21-1

CDR3aa: CATSGTPTDTQYF
d_gene: -
j_gene: TRBJ2-3
len: 13
v_gene: TRBV24-1

CDR3aa: CASSTTSGRDEQYF
d_gene: TRBD2
j_gene: TRBJ2-7
len: 14
v_gene: TRBV5-1

CDR3aa: CASSQDLRGSRTDTQYF
d_gene: -
j_gene: TRBJ2-3
len: 17
v_gene: TRBV3-1/TRBV3-2

CDR3aa: CASSPTGLANYGYTF
d_gene: -
j_gene: TRBJ1-2
len: 15
v_gene: TRBV19

CDR3aa: CASSPGQASNQPQHF
d_gene: TRBD1
j_gene: TRBJ1-5
len: 15
v_gene: TRBV5-5

CDR3aa: CASSLGRAYNEQFF
d_gene: -
j_gene: TRBJ2-1
len: 14
v_gene: TRBV27

CDR3aa: CASSIGHPYEQYF
d_gene: -
j_gene: TRBJ2-7
len: 13
v_gene: TRBV19

CDR3aa: CASSPGGQGWAEAFF
d_gene: TRBD1
j_gene: TRBJ1-1
len: 15
v_gene: TRBV4-2

CDR3aa: CASRGTGSRGGYTF
d_gene: TRBD1
j_gene: TRBJ1-2
len: 14
v_gene: TRBV27

CDR3aa: CASSRGTGEIYTDTQYF
d_gene: TRBD1
j_gene: TRBJ2-3
len: 17
v_gene: TRBV14

CDR3aa: CASSQVYEQYF
d_gene: -
j_gene: TRBJ2-7
len: 11
v_gene: TRBV14

CDR3aa: CSVEGLAGGVDEQFF
d_gene: TRBD2
j_gene: TRBJ2-1
len: 15
v_gene: TRBV29-1

CDR3aa: CASSFLPGGNQPQHF
d_gene: -
j_gene: TRBJ1-5
len: 15
v_gene: TRBV7-2

CDR3aa: CASTFGTSGRGEQFF
d_gene: TRBD2
j_gene: TRBJ2-1
len: 15
v_gene: TRBV27

CDR3aa: CAINRQGAVGNTIYF
d_gene: TRBD1
j_gene: TRBJ1-3
len: 15
v_gene: TRBV10-3

CDR3aa: CASSPNRGGNTGELFF
d_gene: TRBD1
j_gene: TRBJ2-2
len: 16
v_gene: TRBV7-2

CDR3aa: CASSEGWKGYSNQPQHF
d_gene: -
j_gene: TRBJ1-5
len: 17
v_gene: TRBV6-1

CDR3aa: CASSLEPVWPQHF
d_gene: -
j_gene: TRBJ1-5
len: 13
v_gene: TRBV7-8

CDR3aa: CASSTRDRGRTNEKLFF
d_gene: TRBD1
j_gene: TRBJ1-4
len: 17
v_gene: TRBV19

CDR3aa: CASSELRTLTQYF
d_gene: -
j_gene: TRBJ2-5
len: 13
v_gene: TRBV2

CDR3aa: CASSFGLANTGELFF
d_gene: -
j_gene: TRBJ2-2
len: 15
v_gene: TRBV7-8

CDR3aa: CASRTGPSQETQYF
d_gene: TRBD1
j_gene: TRBJ2-5
len: 14
v_gene: TRBV5-1

CDR3aa: CASSFRPNTGELFF
d_gene: -
j_gene: TRBJ2-2
len: 14
v_gene: TRBV7-3

CDR3aa: CSVRTLTDSYEQYF
d_gene: -
j_gene: TRBJ2-7
len: 14
v_gene: TRBV29-1

CDR3aa: CASSERRGGVGTEAFF
d_gene: TRBD1
j_gene: TRBJ1-1
len: 16
v_gene: TRBV25-1

CDR3aa: CASSLVQGPIQYF
d_gene: -
j_gene: TRBJ2-4
len: 13
v_gene: TRBV28

CDR3aa: CASTVSGTSYGEQYF
d_gene: -
j_gene: TRBJ2-7
len: 15
v_gene: TRBV5-1

CDR3aa: CASSLDRSGELFF
d_gene: -
j_gene: TRBJ2-2
len: 13
v_gene: TRBV11-2

CDR3aa: CSASAGPSSTSYEQYF
d_gene: -
j_gene: TRBJ2-7
len: 16
v_gene: TRBV20-1